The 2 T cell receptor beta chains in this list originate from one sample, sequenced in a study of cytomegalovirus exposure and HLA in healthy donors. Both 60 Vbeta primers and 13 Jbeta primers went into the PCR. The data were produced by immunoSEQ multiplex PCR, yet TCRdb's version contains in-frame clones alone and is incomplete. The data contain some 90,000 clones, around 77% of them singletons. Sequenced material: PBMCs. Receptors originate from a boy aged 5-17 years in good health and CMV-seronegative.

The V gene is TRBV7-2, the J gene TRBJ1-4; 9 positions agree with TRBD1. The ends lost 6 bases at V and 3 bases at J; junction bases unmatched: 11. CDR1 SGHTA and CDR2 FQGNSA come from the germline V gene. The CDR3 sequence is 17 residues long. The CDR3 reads CASSQGLGTGSNEKLFF. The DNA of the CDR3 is TGTGCCAGCAGTCAGGGTCTGGGGACAGGGTCTAATGAAAAACTGTTTTTT. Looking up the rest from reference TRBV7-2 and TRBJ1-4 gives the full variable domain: GAGVSQSPSNKVTEKGKDVELRCDPISGHTALYWYRQSLGQGLEFLIYFQGNSAPDKSGLPSDRFSAERTGGSVSTLTIQRTQQEDSAVYLCASSQGLGTGSNEKLFFGSGTQLSVL.

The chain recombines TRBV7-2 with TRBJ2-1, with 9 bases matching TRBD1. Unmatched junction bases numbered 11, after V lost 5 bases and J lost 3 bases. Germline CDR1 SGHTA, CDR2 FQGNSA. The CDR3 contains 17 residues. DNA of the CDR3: TGTGCCAGCAGCCACATTACCGGGACAGGGCACTACAATGAGCAGTTCTTC. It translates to CASSHITGTGHYNEQFF.